The 7 T cell receptor beta chains below all came from one sample that was sequenced in a study of blood T cell repertoires in COVID-19. Libraries were prepared by immunoSEQ multiplex PCR; TCRdb keeps only in-frame clonotypes and omits some of them. The table records more than 120,000 clones, more than 70% of them present only once. The material sequenced was peripheral blood. These receptors came from a human donor in a cohort sampled during active COVID-19.

The chain links TRBV7-9 to TRBJ2-7, with D maybe TRBD2 (5 bases). V was shortened by 2 bases and J by 5 bases, with 13 bases between the two germline ends. The length of the CDR3 is 14 residues. Per germline, CDR1 SEHNR and CDR2 FQNEAQ (reference sequence). The CDR3, as DNA: TGTGCCAGCAGCTTATACGCTCGGCGGGACGAGCAGTACTTC. This encodes CASSLYARRDEQYF.

This clone was observed a single time. The CDR3 reads CASSIGSADTQYF. CDR3 nucleotides: TGTGCCAGTAGTATAGGATCGGCAGATACGCAGTATTTT. The gene calls are TRBV19 and TRBJ2-3; D unresolved. The CDR3 runs to 13 residues. V gave up 1 base and J gave up 4 bases, with 6 bases separating them. Germline-derived CDR1 and CDR2 are LNHDA and SQIVND (reference sequence).

The chain is built from TRBV5-5 and TRBJ2-7; 10 bases map to TRBD1. The CDR3 consists of 15 residues. Germline V gene lookup returns CDR1 SGHKS and CDR2 YYEKEE (reference sequence). With 3 bases clipped from V and 3 bases from J, the junction kept 6 bases outside the gene matches. For the CDR3, the DNA is TGTGCCAGCAGCTCTTTCCGGACAGGGGGCTACGAGCAGTACTTC. Residues: CASSSFRTGGYEQYF.

The CDR3 spells CASSSLRGESPQYF. CDR3 nucleotide sequence: TGTGCCAGCAGCTCCCTTCGGGGGGAATCACCCCAGTACTTC. This chain links TRBV11-2 with TRBJ2-5; 7 bases are shared with TRBD2. Germline trimming cut 4 bases from V and 9 bases from J; bases unmatched to any gene: 11. The CDR3 is 14 residues long. Germline CDR1 and CDR2: SGHAT and FQNNGV.

The chain combines TRBV7-9 with TRBJ1-2, with 12 bases fitting TRBD1. Unmatched junction bases numbered 6, after V lost 5 bases and J lost 8 bases. Looked up from germline, CDR1 is SEHNR and CDR2 is FQNEAQ (reference sequence). The length of the CDR3 is 14 residues. CDR3 amino acids: CASSAGQGAKGYTF. CDR3 sequence (DNA): TGTGCCAGCAGCGCGGGACAGGGGGCGAAAGGCTACACCTTC.

The chain has TRBV7-9 and TRBJ2-4, with a tentative D call TRBD2 (6 bases). This CDR3 has 13 residues. The germline V gene encodes CDR1 SEHNR and CDR2 FQNEAQ (reference sequence). V was pared by 4 bases and J by 8 bases, with 12 bases between. CDR3 sequence reads: CASSSTTGDIQYF. CDR3 in DNA: TGTGCCAGCAGCTCTACGACGGGAGACATTCAGTACTTC.

The chain links TRBV6-1 to TRBJ2-2, with a weak D call TRBD2 (6 bases). Looked up from germline, CDR1 is MNHNS and CDR2 is SASEGT. Trimming pared 2 bases from V and 4 bases from J, leaving 11 bases between. CDR3 size: 15 residues. The CDR3 nucleotides are TGTGCCAGCAGTGAAATGCGGGGACCCACCGGGGAGCTGTTTTTT. Translation: CASSEMRGPTGELFF.